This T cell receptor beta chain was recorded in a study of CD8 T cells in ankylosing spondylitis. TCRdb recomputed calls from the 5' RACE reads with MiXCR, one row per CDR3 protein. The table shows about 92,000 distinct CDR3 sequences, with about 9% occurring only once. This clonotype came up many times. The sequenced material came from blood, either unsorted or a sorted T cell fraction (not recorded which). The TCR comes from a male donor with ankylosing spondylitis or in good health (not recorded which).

The CDR3 DNA is TGTGCCAGCCTTATACTTTTGGGGGCCGGGGAGCTGTTTTTT. This sequence encodes CASLILLGAGELFF. The chain joins TRBV12-3 or TRBV12-4 to TRBJ2-2; TRBD1 or TRBD2 may be the D gene (5 bases each). The CDR3 spans 14 residues. Trimming shortened V by 8 bases and J by 6 bases, and 16 bases separated the two germline ends.